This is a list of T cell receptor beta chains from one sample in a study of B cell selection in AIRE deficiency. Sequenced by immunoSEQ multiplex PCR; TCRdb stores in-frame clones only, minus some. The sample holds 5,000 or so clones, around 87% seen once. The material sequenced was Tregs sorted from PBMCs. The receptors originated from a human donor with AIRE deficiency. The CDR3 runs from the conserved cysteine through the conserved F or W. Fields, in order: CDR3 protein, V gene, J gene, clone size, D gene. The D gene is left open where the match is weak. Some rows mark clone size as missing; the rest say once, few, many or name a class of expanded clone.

CDR3: CASSFALTGSYGYTF
V: TRBV5-4
J: TRBJ1-2
size: -
D: -

CDR3: CASGNAELVF
V: TRBV6-5
J: TRBJ2-7
size: -
D: -

CDR3: CATSRGGQWTEAFF
V: TRBV15
J: TRBJ1-1
size: few
D: -

CDR3: CASSQGLAGQETQYF
V: TRBV11-3
J: TRBJ2-5
size: -
D: TRBD2

CDR3: CASSAQVLNSPLHF
V: TRBV9
J: TRBJ1-6
size: -
D: -

CDR3: CASSLGGSYTGELFF
V: TRBV11-2
J: TRBJ2-2
size: once
D: -

CDR3: CASSPSSGANEKLFF
V: TRBV11-1
J: TRBJ1-4
size: -
D: -

CDR3: CASSQDGQGTDTQYF
V: TRBV4-1
J: TRBJ2-3
size: -
D: TRBD1

CDR3: CASSITPGQGHNQPQHF
V: TRBV19
J: TRBJ1-5
size: once
D: TRBD1

CDR3: CASSHRGGSYEQYF
V: TRBV11-3
J: TRBJ2-7
size: -
D: -

CDR3: CASSQDRDRHTIYF
V: TRBV4-2
J: TRBJ1-3
size: -
D: TRBD1

CDR3: CASSEWSLNYGYTF
V: TRBV6-1
J: TRBJ1-2
size: -
D: -

CDR3: CASSNRGQPQHF
V: TRBV6-1
J: TRBJ1-5
size: -
D: TRBD1

CDR3: CASSWLAGGIYNEQFF
V: TRBV5-6
J: TRBJ2-1
size: -
D: TRBD2

CDR3: CASSFGRGTEAFF
V: TRBV27
J: TRBJ1-1
size: -
D: -

CDR3: CASSLGGISNTQYF
V: TRBV11-2
J: TRBJ2-3
size: -
D: -

CDR3: CASSLGPGSAEAFF
V: TRBV5-1
J: TRBJ1-1
size: -
D: -

CDR3: CASSLRSQDGAGELFF
V: TRBV5-1
J: TRBJ2-2
size: -
D: -

CDR3: CASSVFGTNEKLFF
V: TRBV5-1
J: TRBJ1-4
size: -
D: -

CDR3: CASSSNYRFPLYGYTF
V: TRBV7-9
J: TRBJ1-2
size: once
D: -

CDR3: CASSLGSAGRYGYTF
V: TRBV11-3
J: TRBJ1-2
size: -
D: -

CDR3: CASRGQGQSPLHF
V: TRBV19
J: TRBJ1-6
size: few
D: TRBD1

CDR3: CASSLSAGLAREQYF
V: TRBV7-9
J: TRBJ2-7
size: few
D: TRBD2

CDR3: CASSLSGTETQYF
V: TRBV14
J: TRBJ2-5
size: -
D: -

CDR3: CASSYSTGLNSPLHF
V: TRBV6-6
J: TRBJ1-6
size: -
D: TRBD1